A few counts support the clone carrying this T cell receptor (beta chain). Each CDR3 protein gets one entry after TCRdb re-called the 5' RACE reads with MiXCR. The data contain some 270,000 distinct CDR3 sequences, approximately 8.6% of them singletons. This record comes from a study of identical twins. Germline CDR1 is MNHNS and CDR2 is SASEGT. V shed 5 bases, J shed 8 bases, and the junction held 7 bases outside the gene matches. The CDR3 consists of 16 residues. This sample also belongs to another study, concerning yellow fever vaccine responses in identical twins.

Specimen: CD8+ T cells sorted from blood. This sequence was found in a woman younger than 35 in good health. V is TRBV6-1 and J is TRBJ2-1, with 15 bases fitting TRBD2. CDR3 DNA: TGTGCCAGCAGTCCCCGGGGACTAGCGGGGGGCGATGAGCAGTTCTTC. It encodes CASSPRGLAGGDEQFF.